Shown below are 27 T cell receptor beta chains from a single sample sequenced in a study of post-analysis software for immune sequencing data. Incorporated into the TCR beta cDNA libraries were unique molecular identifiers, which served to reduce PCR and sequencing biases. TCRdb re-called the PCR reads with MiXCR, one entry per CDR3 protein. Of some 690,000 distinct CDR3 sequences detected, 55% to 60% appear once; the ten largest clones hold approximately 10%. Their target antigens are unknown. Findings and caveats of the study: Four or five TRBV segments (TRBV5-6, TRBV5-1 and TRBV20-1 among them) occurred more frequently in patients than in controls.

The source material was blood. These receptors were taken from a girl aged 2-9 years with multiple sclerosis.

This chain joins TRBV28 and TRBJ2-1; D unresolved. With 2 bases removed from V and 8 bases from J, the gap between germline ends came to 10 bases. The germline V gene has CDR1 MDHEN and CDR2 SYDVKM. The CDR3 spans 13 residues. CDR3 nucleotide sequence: TGTGCCAGCAGTTTACCCGGCCCCCATGAGCAGTTCTTC. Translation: CASSLPGPHEQFF.

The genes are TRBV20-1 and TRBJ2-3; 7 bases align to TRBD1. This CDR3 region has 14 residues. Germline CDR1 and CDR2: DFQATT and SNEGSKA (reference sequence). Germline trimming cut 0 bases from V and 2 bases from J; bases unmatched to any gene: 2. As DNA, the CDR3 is TGCAGTGCTAGAGACAGGGGGTACACAGATACGCAGTATTTT. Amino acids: CSARDRGYTDTQYF.

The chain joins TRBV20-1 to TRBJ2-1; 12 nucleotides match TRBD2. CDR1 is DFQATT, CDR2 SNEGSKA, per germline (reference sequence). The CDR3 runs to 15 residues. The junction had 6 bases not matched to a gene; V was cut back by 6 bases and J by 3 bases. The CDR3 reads CSALAGGHDYNEQFF. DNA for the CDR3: TGCAGTGCACTAGCGGGGGGCCATGACTACAATGAGCAGTTCTTC.

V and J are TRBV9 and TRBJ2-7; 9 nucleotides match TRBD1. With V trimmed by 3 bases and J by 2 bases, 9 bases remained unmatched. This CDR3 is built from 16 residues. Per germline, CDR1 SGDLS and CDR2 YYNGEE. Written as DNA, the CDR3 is TGTGCCAGCAGCGGATCCGGGACAGGGAATGCCTACGAGCAGTACTTC. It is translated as CASSGSGTGNAYEQYF.

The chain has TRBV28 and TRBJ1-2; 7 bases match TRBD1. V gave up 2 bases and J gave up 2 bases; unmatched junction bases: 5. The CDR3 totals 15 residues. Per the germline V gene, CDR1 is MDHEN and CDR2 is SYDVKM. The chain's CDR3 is CASSLQGGTNYGYTF. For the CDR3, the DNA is TGTGCCAGCAGTTTACAAGGGGGCACCAACTATGGCTACACCTTC.

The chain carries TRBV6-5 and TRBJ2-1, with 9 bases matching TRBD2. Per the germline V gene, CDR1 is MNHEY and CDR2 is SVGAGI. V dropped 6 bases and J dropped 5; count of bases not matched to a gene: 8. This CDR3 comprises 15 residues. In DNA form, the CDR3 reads TGTGCCAGCAGCTTAGCGGGAGCCCTCCACAATGAGCAGTTCTTC. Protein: CASSLAGALHNEQFF.

CDR3 coding DNA: TGTACCACCTTAGGCGGACCCTACGAGAATGAGCAGTTCTTC. Amino acid sequence: CTTLGGPYENEQFF. The chain combines TRBV7-9 with TRBJ2-1; D call uncertain. This CDR3 has 14 amino acids. Germline V gene lookup returns CDR1 SEHNR and CDR2 FQNEAQ (reference sequence).

The CDR3 DNA sequence: TGTGCCAGCAGGATCCCGGACAGGGGGAGAGAGACCCAGTACTTC. It yields the protein CASRIPDRGRETQYF. The chain has TRBV2 and TRBJ2-5, with 10 bases that match TRBD1. This CDR3 has 15 amino acids. CDR1 is SNHLY, CDR2 FYNNEI, per germline. Trimming cost V 6 bases and J 4 bases; bases outside gene matches: 8.

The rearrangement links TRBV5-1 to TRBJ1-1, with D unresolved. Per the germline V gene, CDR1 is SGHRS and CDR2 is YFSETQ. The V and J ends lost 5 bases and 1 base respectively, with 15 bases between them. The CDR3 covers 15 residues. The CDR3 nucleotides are TGCGCCAGCAGGTCACCGGGTGCCGGGAACACTGAAGCTTTCTTT. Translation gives CASRSPGAGNTEAFF. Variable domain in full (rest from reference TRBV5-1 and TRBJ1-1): KAGVTQTPRYLIKTRGQQVTLSCSPISGHRSVSWYQQTPGQGLQFLFEYFSETQRNKGNFPGRFSGRQFSNSRSEMNVSTLELGDSALYLCASRSPGAGNTEAFFGQGTRLTVV.

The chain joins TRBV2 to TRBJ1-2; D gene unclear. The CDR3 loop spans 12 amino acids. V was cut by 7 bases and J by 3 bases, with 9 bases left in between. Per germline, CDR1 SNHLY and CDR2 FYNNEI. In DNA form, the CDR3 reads TGTGCCAGCAAGGAGCAGGACTATGGCTACACCTTC. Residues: CASKEQDYGYTF.

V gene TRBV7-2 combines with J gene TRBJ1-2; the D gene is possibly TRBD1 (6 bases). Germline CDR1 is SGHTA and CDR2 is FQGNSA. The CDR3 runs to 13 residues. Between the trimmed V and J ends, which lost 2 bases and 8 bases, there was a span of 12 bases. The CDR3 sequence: CASSLPQGYGYTF. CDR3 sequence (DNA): TGTGCCAGCAGCTTACCACAGGGCTACGGCTACACCTTC.

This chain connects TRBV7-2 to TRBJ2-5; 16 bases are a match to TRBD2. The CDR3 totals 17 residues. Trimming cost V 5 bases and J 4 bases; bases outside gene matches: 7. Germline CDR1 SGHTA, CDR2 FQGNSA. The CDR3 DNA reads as TGTGCCAGCAGCCTCGGGACTAGCGGGAGGGCGCGAGAGACCCAGTACTTC. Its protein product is CASSLGTSGRARETQYF.

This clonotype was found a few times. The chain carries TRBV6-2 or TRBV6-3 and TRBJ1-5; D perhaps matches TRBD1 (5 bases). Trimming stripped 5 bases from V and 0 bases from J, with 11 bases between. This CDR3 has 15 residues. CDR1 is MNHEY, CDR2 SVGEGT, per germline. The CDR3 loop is CASSPGISSNQPQHF. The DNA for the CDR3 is TGTGCCAGCAGTCCAGGGATATCTAGCAATCAGCCCCAGCATTTT.

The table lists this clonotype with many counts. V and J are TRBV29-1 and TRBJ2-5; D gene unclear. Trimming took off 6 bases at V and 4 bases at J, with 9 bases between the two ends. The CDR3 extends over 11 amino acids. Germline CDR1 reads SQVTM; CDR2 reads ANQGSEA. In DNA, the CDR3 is TGCAGCGTCTACAAAGGAGAGACCCAGTACTTC. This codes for CSVYKGETQYF. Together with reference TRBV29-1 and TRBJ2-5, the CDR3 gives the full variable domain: SAVISQKPSRDICQRGTSLTIQCQVDSQVTMMFWYRQQPGQSLTLIATANQGSEATYESGFVIDKFPISRPNLTFSTLTVSNMSPEDSSIYLCSVYKGETQYFGPGTRLLVL.

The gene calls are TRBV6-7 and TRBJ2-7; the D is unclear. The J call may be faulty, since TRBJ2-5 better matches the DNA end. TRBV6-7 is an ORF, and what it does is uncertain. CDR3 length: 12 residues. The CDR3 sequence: CASSDPSETQYF. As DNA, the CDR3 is TGTGCCAGCTCGGACCCGTCGGAGACCCAGTACTTC.

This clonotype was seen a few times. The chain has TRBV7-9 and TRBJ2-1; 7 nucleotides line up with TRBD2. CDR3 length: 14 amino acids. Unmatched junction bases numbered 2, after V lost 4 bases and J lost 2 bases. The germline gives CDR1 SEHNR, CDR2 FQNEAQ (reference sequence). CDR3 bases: TGTGCCAGCAGCTCGGGGGGAACCTACAATGAGCAGTTCTTC. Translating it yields CASSSGGTYNEQFF. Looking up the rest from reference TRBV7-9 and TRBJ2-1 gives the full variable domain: DTGVSQNPRHKITKRGQNVTFRCDPISEHNRLYWYRQTLGQGPEFLTYFQNEAQLEKSRLLSDRFSAERPKGSFSTLEIQRTEQGDSAMYLCASSSGGTYNEQFFGPGTRLTVL.

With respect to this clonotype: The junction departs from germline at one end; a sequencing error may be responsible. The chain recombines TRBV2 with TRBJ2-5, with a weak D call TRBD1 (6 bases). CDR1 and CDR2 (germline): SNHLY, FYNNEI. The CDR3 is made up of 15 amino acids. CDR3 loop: CASSDWGQAQETQYF. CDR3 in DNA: TGCGCCAGCAGTGATTGGGGGCAGGCTCAAGAGACCCAGTACTTC.

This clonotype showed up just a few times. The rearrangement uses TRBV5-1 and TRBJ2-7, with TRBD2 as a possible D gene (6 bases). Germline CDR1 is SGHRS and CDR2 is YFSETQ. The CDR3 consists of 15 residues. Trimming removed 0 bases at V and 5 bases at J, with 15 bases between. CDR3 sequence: CASSLGGLAFHEQYF. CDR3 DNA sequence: TGCGCCAGCAGCTTGGGGGGACTCGCCTTCCACGAGCAGTACTTC.

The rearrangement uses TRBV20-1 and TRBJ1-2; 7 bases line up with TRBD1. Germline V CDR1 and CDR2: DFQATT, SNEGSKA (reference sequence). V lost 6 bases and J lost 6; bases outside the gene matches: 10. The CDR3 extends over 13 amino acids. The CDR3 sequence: CSALRQGQDGYTF. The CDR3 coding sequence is TGCAGTGCCCTGAGACAGGGCCAGGATGGCTACACCTTC.

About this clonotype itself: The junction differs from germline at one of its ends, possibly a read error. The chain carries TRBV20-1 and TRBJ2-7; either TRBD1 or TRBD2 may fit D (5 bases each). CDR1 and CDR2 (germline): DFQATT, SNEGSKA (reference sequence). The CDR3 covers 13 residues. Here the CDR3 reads CNARGAGSYEQYF. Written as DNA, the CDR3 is TGCAATGCTAGAGGGGCGGGTAGCTACGAGCAGTACTTC.

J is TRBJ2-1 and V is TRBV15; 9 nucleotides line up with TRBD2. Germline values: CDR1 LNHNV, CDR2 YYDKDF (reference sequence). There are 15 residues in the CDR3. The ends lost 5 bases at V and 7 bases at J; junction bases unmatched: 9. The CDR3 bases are TGTGCCACCAGCTCTCGACTAGCGGTTGGTAATGAGCAGTTCTTC. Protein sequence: CATSSRLAVGNEQFF.

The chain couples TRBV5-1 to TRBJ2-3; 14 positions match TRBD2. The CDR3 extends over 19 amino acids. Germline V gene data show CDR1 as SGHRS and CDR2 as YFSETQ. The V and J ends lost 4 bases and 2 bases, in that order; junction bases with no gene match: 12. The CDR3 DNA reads TGCGCCAGCAGCCTGTTGGGACTAGCGGGAGTGCGCGACACAGATACGCAGTATTTT. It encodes CASSLLGLAGVRDTDTQYF. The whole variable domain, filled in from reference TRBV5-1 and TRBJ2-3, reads KAGVTQTPRYLIKTRGQQVTLSCSPISGHRSVSWYQQTPGQGLQFLFEYFSETQRNKGNFPGRFSGRQFSNSRSEMNVSTLELGDSALYLCASSLLGLAGVRDTDTQYFGPGTRLTVL.

The CDR3 region has the DNA TGTGCCAGCAGCTTTAGGGAGTTGCGAGAAGAGACCCAGTACTTC. The encoded protein is CASSFRELREETQYF. V is TRBV13 and J is TRBJ2-5; possible D gene TRBD2, 5 bases. V lost 3 bases to trimming and J lost 3 bases, with 14 bases between them. Germline V gene sequence: CDR1 PRHDT, CDR2 FYEKMQ (reference sequence). The CDR3 loop spans 15 amino acids.

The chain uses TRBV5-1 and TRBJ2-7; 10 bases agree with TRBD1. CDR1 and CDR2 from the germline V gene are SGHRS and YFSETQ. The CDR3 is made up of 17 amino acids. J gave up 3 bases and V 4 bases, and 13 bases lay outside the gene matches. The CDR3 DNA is TGCGCCAGCAGCCCGGGAACCGGGACAGGGGCTATCTACGAGCAGTACGTC. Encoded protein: CASSPGTGTGAIYEQYV.

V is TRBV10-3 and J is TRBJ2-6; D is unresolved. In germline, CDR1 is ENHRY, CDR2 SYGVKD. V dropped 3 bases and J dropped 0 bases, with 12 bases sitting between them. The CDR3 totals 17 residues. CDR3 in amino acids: CAISDGQAHSGANVLTF. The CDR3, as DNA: TGTGCCATCAGTGATGGGCAGGCTCACTCTGGGGCCAACGTCCTGACTTTC.

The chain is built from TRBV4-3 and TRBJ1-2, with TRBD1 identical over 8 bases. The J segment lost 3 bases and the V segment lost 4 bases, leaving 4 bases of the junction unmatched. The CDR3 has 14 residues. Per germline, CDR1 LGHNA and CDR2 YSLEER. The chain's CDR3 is CASSRATGDYGYTF. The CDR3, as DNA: TGCGCCAGCAGCCGAGCGACAGGGGACTATGGCTACACCTTC.

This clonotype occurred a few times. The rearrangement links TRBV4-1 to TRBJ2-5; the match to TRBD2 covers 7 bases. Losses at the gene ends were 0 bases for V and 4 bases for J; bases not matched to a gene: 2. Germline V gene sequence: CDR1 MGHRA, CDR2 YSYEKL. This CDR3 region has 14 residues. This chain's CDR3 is CASSQERGIETQYF. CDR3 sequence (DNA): TGCGCCAGCAGCCAAGAGCGGGGGATAGAGACCCAGTACTTC.